This T cell receptor (beta chain) is drawn from a study of post-analysis software for immune sequencing data. About the research overall: Progressive-relapsing, secondary progressive and relapsing-remitting multiple sclerosis were among the disease courses included.

Unique-molecular-identifier-tagged TCR beta cDNA libraries were used. There were roughly 0.95 to 11 million T cells, and about 500,000 cDNA molecules came from them. Via MiXCR, TCRdb re-called the PCR reads, giving one row per CDR3 protein. The sample lists more than 450,000 distinct CDR3 sequences; approximately 34% were seen once. As regards this clonotype: What it binds is unknown.

The study, taken as a whole, reports: When compared against controls, multiple sclerosis patients showed significantly lower normalized Chao1 diversity. Roughly 5 TRBV segments, TRBV5-6, TRBV5-1 and TRBV20-1 among them, were found more frequent in patients than controls. Under F measure analysis, samples from one preparation batch co-clustered strongly.

Germline CDR1 and CDR2: MNHNS and SASEGT. The CDR3 is made up of 11 amino acids. The V end lost 0 bases, the J end lost 13 bases, and 7 bases lay between the germline ends. Sequencing used blood. The chain combines TRBV6-1 with TRBJ2-1; D is unclear. The source of this sequence is a girl under 18 with multiple sclerosis. The CDR3 DNA is TGTGCCAGCAGTGAAGCAAAAGTTCAGTTCTTC. Its translation: CASSEAKVQFF.